This T cell receptor beta chain was recorded in a study of cytomegalovirus exposure and HLA in healthy donors. 60 Vbeta and 13 Jbeta primers were used in PCR. Per the original data handling: About 11 million of tens of millions of unique TCR beta chains were shared, per a later count. TCRdb keeps only in-frame clones here, not all; method: immunoSEQ multiplex PCR. For V, J and clone size, that table is used; D and trimming come from the DNA. The sample lists tens of thousands of clones; roughly 79% were seen once. Details on this clone: Its antigen is as yet unknown.

General study points: Accurate HLA-A and HLA-B prediction from TCR beta sequences was reported for most subjects. Investigators reported 150 to 200 TCR beta chains as tied to cytomegalovirus.

Source material: PBMCs. This clonotype was obtained from a male donor in good health and CMV-seropositive.

The CDR3 here is CASSPAHPGSYNEQFF. The CDR3 DNA follows: TGTGCCAGCAGCCCAGCACACCCGGGGTCGTACAATGAGCAGTTCTTC. The chain has TRBV9 and TRBJ2-1; TRBD2 might be the D (5 bases). The V gene lost 4 bases and the J gene lost 4 bases, with 18 bases spanning the gap. The CDR3 totals 16 residues. CDR1 and CDR2 (germline): SGDLS, YYNGEE.